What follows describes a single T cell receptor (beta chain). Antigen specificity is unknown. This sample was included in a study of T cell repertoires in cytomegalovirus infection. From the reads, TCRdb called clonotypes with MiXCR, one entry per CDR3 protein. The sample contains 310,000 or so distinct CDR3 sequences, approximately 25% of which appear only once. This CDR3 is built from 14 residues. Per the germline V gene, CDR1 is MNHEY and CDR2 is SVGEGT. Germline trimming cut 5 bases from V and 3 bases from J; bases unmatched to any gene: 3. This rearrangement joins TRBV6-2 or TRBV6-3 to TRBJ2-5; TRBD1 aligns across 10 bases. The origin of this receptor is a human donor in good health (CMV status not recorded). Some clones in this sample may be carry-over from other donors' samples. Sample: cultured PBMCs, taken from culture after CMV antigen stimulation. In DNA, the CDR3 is TGTGCCAGCAGTGCCGGGACAGGGGAAGAGACCCAGTACTTC. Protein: CASSAGTGEETQYF.